This T cell receptor beta chain originates from a study of blood T cell repertoires in COVID-19. Across the study: Samples representing acute and convalescent COVID-19 were sourced from the United States, Italy and Spain. In each case, the material was cDNA or gDNA derived from T cells, B-cell-depleted T cells, or PBMCs.

The table lists this clone with a count of one. This CDR3 contains 15 residues. CDR1 MNHNS and CDR2 SASEGT come from the germline V gene. Trimming shortened V by 2 bases and J by 0 bases, and 8 bases separated the two germline ends. Repertoires were generated with immunoSEQ multiplex PCR, while TCRdb's copy carries only in-frame clones and drops some. Of 450,000 to 500,000 clones listed, 87% were seen once; the top ten hold about 0.7%. Those who participated ranged in age from roughly 18 to 90 years and resided in 20 to 25 US areas. V is TRBV6-1 and J is TRBJ1-3; D possibly corresponds to TRBD1 (5 bases). The sample consisted of PBMCs or T cells enriched from blood (not recorded which). This TCR was sampled from a woman aged 18-29 years who had recovered from COVID-19. The CDR3 loop reads CASSETGYSGNTIYF. CDR3 coding DNA: TGTGCCAGCAGTGAAACAGGCTACTCTGGAAACACCATATATTTT.